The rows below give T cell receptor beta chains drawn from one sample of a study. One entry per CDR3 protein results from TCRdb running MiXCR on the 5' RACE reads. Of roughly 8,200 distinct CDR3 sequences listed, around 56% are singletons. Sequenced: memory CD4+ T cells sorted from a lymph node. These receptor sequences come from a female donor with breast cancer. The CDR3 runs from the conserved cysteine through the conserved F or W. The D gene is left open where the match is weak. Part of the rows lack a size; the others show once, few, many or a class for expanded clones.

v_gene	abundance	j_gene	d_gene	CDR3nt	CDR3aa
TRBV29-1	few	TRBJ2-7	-	TGCAGCGTTGAAGGTAGAGTTCACGAGCAGTACTTC	CSVEGRVHEQYF
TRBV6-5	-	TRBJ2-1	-	TGTGCCAGCAATTACTTGGGGGGCCAGAGTGAGCAGTTCTTC	CASNYLGGQSEQFF
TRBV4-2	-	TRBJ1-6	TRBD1	TGTGCCAGCAGCGAAGCCGGGACAGGGGCTTCACCCCTCCACTTT	CASSEAGTGASPLHF
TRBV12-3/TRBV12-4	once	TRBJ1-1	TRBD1	TGTGCCAGCAGTGGGGACAGGGGTTATGGCACTGAAGCTTTCTTT	CASSGDRGYGTEAFF
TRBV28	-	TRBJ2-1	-	TGTGCCAGCAGTGAGCAAGGGGGTAGGGACAATGAGCAGTTCTTC	CASSEQGGRDNEQFF
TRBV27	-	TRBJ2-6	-	TGTGCCAGCCTACATACATTGACTTTC	CASLHTLTF
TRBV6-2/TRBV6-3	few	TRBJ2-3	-	TGTGCCAGCAGCGTATTAGCGTTAGTCGATACGCAGTATTTT	CASSVLALVDTQYF
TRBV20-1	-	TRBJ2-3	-	TGCAGCTACATCCGGAATGTGGAGAGCACAGATACGCAGTATTTT	CSYIRNVESTDTQYF
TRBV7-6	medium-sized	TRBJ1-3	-	TGTGCCAGCAGCTCCGACGTCTCTGGAAACACCATATATTTT	CASSSDVSGNTIYF
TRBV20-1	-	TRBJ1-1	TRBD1	TGCAGTGCCGGGAGGCAGGGGGGATTCAAGGACACTGAAGCTTTCTTT	CSAGRQGGFKDTEAFF
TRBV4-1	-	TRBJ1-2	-	TGCGCCAGCAGCCAAGGCGGGGGGGTTGATGGCTACACCTTC	CASSQGGGVDGYTF
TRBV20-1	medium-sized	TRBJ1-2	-	TGCAGTGCAGCCCAGAGACAGAACGACTATGGCTACACCTTC	CSAAQRQNDYGYTF